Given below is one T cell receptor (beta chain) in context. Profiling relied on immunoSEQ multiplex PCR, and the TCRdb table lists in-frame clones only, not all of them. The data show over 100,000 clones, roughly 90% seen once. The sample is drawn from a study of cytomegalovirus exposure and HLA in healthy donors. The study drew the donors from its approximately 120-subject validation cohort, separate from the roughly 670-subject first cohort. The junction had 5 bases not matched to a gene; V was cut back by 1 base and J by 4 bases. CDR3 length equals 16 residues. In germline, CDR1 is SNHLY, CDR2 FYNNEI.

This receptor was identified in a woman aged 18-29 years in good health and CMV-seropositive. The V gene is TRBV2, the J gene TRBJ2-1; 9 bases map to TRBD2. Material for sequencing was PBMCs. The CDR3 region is CASSEEMREGYNEQFF. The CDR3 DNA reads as TGTGCCAGCAGTGAAGAAATGCGGGAGGGTTACAATGAGCAGTTCTTC.